The text below deals with one T cell receptor (beta chain). Its antigen is undetermined. TCRdb's table, derived via immunoSEQ multiplex PCR, lists solely in-frame clones and lacks some. The table shows tens of thousands of clones, with roughly 88% occurring only once. This sample is drawn from a study of memory B cells and T cells in multiple sclerosis. After stimulus-free culture, autoproliferating CFSE-dim and non-proliferating CFSE-high T cells were sequenced separately. Cultures began with 5x10^7 CFSE-labeled PBMCs, unstimulated for 7 days, with replicate wells pooled. The PBMCs received about 0.51 uM CFSE and serum-free culture with no added stimuli. The sequence was collected from a human donor with multiple sclerosis. Sequenced: PBMCs from blood kept in culture.

The CDR3 loop is CASSFLRKGGNVEKLFF. The CDR3 nucleotides are TGTGCCAGCAGTTTTCTCCGGAAAGGAGGGAATGTTGAAAAACTGTTTTTT. The chain carries TRBV27 and TRBJ1-4, with D unresolved. This CDR3 has 17 amino acids. In germline, CDR1 is MNHEY, CDR2 SMNVEV (reference sequence). V lost 3 bases and J lost 7, with 21 bases in between.